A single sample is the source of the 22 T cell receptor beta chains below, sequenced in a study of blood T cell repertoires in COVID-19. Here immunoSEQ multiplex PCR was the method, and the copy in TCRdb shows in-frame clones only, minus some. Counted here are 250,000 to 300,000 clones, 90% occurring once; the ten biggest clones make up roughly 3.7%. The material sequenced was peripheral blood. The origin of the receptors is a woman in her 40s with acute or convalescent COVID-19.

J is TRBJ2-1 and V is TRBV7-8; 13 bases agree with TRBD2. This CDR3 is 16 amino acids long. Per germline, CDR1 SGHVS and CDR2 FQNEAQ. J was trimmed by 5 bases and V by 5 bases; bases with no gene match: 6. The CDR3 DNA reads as TGTGCCAGCAGCCGACGGACTAGCGGGGGTCACAATGAGCAGTTCTTC. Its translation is CASSRRTSGGHNEQFF.

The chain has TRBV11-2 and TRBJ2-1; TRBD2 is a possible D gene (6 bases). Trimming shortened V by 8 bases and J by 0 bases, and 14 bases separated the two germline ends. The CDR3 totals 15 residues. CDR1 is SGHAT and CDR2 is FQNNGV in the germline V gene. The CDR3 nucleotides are TGTGCCAGCGCGCGGGGTGGAAGCTCCTACAATGAGCAGTTCTTC. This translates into CASARGGSSYNEQFF. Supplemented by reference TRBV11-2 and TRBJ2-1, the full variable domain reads EAGVAQSPRYKIIEKRQSVAFWCNPISGHATLYWYQQILGQGPKLLIQFQNNGVVDDSQLPKDRFSAERLKGVDSTLKIQPAKLEDSAVYLCASARGGSSYNEQFFGPGTRLTVL.

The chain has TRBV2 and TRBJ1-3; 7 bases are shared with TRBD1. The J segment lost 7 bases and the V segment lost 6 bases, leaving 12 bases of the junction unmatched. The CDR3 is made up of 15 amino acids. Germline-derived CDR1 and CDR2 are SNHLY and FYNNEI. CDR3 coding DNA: TGTGCCAGCAGCCAACAGGGGTCCGTTGGGAACACCATATATTTT. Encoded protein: CASSQQGSVGNTIYF.

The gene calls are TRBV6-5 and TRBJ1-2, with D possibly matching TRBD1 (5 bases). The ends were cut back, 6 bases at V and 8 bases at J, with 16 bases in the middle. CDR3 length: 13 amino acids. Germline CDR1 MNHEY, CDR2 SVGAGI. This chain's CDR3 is CASRPPGRRGYTF. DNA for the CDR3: TGTGCCAGCAGGCCCCCAGGGAGGCGAGGCTACACCTTC.

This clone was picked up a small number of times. The CDR3 region is CASSRDRVTDTQYF. CDR3 DNA: TGTGCCAGCAGCCGGGACAGGGTAACAGATACGCAGTATTTT. The gene calls are TRBV14 and TRBJ2-3, with 9 bases identical to TRBD1. Germline loops: CDR1 SGHDN, CDR2 FVKESK. Unmatched junction bases numbered 2, after V lost 4 bases and J lost 3 bases. The CDR3 length is 14 residues.

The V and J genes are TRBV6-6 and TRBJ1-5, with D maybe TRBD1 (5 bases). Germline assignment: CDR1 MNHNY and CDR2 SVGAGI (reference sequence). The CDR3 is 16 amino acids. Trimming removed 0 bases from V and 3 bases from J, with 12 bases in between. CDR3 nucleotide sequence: TGTGCCAGCAGTTACTCGACTGGGGCAAACAATCAGCCCCAGCATTTT. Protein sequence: CASSYSTGANNQPQHF.

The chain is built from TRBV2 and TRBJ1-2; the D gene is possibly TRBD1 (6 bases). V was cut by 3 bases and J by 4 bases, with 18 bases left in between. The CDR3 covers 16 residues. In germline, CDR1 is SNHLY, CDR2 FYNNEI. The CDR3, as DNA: TGTGCCAGCAGTGATAGTCGGGGGGCGGGAGCCTATGGCTACACCTTC. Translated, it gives CASSDSRGAGAYGYTF.

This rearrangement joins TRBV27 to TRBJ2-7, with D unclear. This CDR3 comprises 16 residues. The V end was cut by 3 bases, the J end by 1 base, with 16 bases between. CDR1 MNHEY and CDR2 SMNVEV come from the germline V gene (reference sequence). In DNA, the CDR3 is TGTGCCAGCAGTTTCGCTGCCAACCCGAGGTCCTACGAGCAGTACGTC. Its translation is CASSFAANPRSYEQYV.

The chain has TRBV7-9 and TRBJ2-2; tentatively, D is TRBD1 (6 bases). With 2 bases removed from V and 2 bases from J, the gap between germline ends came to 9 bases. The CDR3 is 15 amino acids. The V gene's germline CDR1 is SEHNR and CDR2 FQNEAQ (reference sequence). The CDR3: CASSLWGQNTGELFF. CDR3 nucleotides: TGTGCCAGCAGCTTATGGGGACAAAACACCGGGGAGCTGTTTTTT.

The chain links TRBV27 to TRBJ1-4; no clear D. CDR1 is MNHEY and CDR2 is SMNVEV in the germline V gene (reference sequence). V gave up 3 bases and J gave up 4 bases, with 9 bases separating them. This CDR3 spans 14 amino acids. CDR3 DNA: TGTGCCAGCAGTTTTCTGGCGGGTAATGAAAAACTGTTTTTT. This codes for CASSFLAGNEKLFF.

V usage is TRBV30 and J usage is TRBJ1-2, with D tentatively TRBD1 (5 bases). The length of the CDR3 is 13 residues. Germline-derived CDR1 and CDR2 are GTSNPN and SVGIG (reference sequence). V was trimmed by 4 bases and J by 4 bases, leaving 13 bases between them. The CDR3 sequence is CAWNAGASYGYTF. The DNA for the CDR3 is TGTGCCTGGAACGCTGGGGCGTCCTATGGCTACACCTTC.

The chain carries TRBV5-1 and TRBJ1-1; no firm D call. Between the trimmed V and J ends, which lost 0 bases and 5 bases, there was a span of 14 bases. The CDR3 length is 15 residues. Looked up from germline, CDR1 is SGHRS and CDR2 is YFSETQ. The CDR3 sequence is CASSLVTGRGTEAFF. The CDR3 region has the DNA TGCGCCAGCAGCTTGGTTACGGGGAGAGGGACTGAAGCTTTCTTT.

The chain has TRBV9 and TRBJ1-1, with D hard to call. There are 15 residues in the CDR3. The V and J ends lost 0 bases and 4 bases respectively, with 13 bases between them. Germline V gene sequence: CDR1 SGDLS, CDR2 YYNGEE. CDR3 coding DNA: TGTGCCAGCAGCGTAGTGTCCCGCTGGAGCACTGAAGCTTTCTTT. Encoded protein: CASSVVSRWSTEAFF.

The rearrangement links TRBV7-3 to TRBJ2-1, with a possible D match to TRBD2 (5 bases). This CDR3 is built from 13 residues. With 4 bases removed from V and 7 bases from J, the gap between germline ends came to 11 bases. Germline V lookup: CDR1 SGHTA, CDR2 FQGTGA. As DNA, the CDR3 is TGTGCCAGCAGCTCAGAGACTAAGAATGAGCAGTTCTTC. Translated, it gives CASSSETKNEQFF.

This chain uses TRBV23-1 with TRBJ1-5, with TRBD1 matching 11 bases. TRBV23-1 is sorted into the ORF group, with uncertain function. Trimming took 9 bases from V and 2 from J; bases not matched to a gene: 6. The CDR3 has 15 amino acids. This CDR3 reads CARRTGGGGNQPQHF. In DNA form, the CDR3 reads TGCGCCAGGCGGACAGGGGGCGGGGGCAATCAGCCCCAGCATTTT.

The CDR3 bases are TGTGCCAGCAGCGTAGACGTCAGGGGGCGCCCCTATGGCTACACCTTC. Its translation is CASSVDVRGRPYGYTF. The chain carries TRBV9 and TRBJ1-2; 8 bases fit TRBD1. Germline V gene data show CDR1 as SGDLS and CDR2 as YYNGEE. The CDR3 length is 16 residues. Losses at the gene ends were 0 bases for V and 4 bases for J; bases not matched to a gene: 8.

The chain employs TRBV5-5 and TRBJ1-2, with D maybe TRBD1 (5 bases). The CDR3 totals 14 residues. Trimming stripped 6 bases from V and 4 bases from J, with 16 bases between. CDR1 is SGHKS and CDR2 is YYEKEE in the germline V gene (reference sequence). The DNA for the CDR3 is TGTGCCAGCAACCCAGGAAGGGGAGGCTATGGCTACACCTTC. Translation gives CASNPGRGGYGYTF.

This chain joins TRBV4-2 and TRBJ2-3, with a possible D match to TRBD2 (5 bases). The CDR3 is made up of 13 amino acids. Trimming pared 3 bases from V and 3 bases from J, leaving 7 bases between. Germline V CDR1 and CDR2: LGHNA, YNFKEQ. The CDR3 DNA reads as TGTGCCAGCAGCCACGGGGAAACAGATACGCAGTATTTT. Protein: CASSHGETDTQYF.

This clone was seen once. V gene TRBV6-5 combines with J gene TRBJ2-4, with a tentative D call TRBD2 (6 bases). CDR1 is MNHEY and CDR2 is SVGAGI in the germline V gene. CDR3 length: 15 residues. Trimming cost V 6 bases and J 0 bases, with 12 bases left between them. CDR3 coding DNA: TGTGCCAGCAGGGAGGGAACAGGAGCCAAAAACATTCAGTACTTC. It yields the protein CASREGTGAKNIQYF.

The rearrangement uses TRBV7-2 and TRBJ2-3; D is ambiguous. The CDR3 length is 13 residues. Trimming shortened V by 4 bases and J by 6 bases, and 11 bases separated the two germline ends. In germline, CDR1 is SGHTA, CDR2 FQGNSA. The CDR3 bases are TGTGCCAGCAGCTGGAGCGAGGCCGATACGCAGTATTTT. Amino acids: CASSWSEADTQYF.

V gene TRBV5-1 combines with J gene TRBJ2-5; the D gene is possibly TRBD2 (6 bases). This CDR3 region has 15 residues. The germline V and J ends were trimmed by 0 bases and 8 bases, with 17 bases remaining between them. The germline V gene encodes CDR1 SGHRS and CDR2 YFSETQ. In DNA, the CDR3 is TGCGCCAGCAGCTTGGACCAACGGGTCGGGGGTACCCAGTACTTC. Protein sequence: CASSLDQRVGGTQYF.

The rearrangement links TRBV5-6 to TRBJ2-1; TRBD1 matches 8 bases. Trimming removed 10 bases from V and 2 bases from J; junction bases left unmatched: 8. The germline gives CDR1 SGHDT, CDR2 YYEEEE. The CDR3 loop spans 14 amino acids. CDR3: CAGQTGATYNEQFF. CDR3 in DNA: TGTGCCGGGCAGACAGGGGCGACCTACAATGAGCAGTTCTTC. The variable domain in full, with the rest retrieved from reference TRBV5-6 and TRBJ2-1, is DAGVTQSPTHLIKTRGQQVTLRCSPKSGHDTVSWYQQALGQGPQFIFQYYEEEERQRGNFPDRFSGHQFPNYSSELNVNALLLGDSALYLCAGQTGATYNEQFFGPGTRLTVL.